This T cell receptor beta chain derives from a study of T cells after yellow fever vaccination. Whole-study results and caveats: The booster response re-showed most primary clones: around 96% CD4, approximately 90% CD8.

They built TCR cDNA with 5'RACE template switching, a step that put in a universal primer site and UMIs. Via MiXCR, TCRdb re-called the 5' RACE reads, giving one row per CDR3 protein. The sample includes 300,000 to 350,000 distinct CDR3 sequences, approximately 4.5% of them seen just once. Note on this clonotype: Its matching antigen is unknown.

CDR3 size: 13 residues. The germline V gene has CDR1 SGHTA and CDR2 FQGNSA. V shed 1 base and J shed 11 bases, with 14 bases lying between them. The rearrangement joins TRBV7-2 to TRBJ1-1; no definite D call. Sequencing used PBMCs, obtained 15 days after the yellow fever booster vaccination. The receptor comes from a man between 18 and 35 years old who received the YFV17D yellow fever vaccine. The CDR3 bases are TGTGCCAGCAGCTTAGGCCCAGCCCTCGGGGCTTTCTTT. Amino acid sequence: CASSLGPALGAFF. The full variable domain, completed using reference TRBV7-2 and TRBJ1-1, is GAGVSQSPSNKVTEKGKDVELRCDPISGHTALYWYRQSLGQGLEFLIYFQGNSAPDKSGLPSDRFSAERTGGSVSTLTIQRTQQEDSAVYLCASSLGPALGAFFGQGTRLTVV.